Shown below are 27 T cell receptor beta chains from a single sample sequenced in a study of blood T cell repertoires in COVID-19 (dated by TCRdb to 2020 to 2022). Libraries came from the immunoSEQ multiplex PCR assay. Held by TCRdb, this immuneACCESS table contains in-frame sequences only and omits some clones. Under half of the omission traces to an unresolved V gene where checked; the cause of the rest is unknown. The sample has roughly 200,000 clones on record, around three quarters of them singletons. Around 7% of the sample goes to the ten largest clones. Sequencing input: peripheral blood. These receptor sequences come from a man aged 70-80 years with active or convalescent COVID-19.

The V call is TRBV24-1, the J call TRBJ2-7; 7 bases are a match to TRBD1. The J segment lost 5 bases and the V segment lost 3 bases, leaving 9 bases of the junction unmatched. CDR1 and CDR2 from the germline V gene are KGHDR and SFDVKD. The CDR3 consists of 15 residues. The CDR3 reads CATSDRDSYKHEQYF. The DNA for the CDR3 is TGTGCCACCAGTGATCGGGACAGCTACAAGCACGAGCAGTACTTC.

CDR3 sequence reads: CASSLLAGGPLNTQYF. The DNA for the CDR3 is TGTGCCAGCAGCTTACTAGCGGGGGGGCCATTAAATACGCAGTATTTT. The chain couples TRBV5-4 to TRBJ2-3, with 13 bases lining up with TRBD2. The J segment lost 7 bases and the V segment lost 2 bases, leaving 7 bases of the junction unmatched. The germline CDR1 and CDR2 sequences are SGHNT and YYREEE (reference sequence). The CDR3 runs 16 residues.

The genes are TRBV5-1 and TRBJ2-1, with 9 bases matching TRBD2. Germline lookup yields CDR1 SGHRS and CDR2 YFSETQ. V was clipped by 2 bases and J by 5 bases; unmatched bases: 5. This CDR3 is built from 15 residues. The CDR3 loop reads CASSFFRGRDNEQFF. CDR3 coding DNA: TGCGCCAGCAGCTTCTTCCGCGGGAGGGACAATGAGCAGTTCTTC.

V usage is TRBV7-9 and J usage is TRBJ1-2; 9 bases are a match to TRBD1. Looked up from germline, CDR1 is SEHNR and CDR2 is FQNEAQ (reference sequence). The CDR3 is 13 residues long. V was clipped by 5 bases and J by 9 bases; unmatched bases: 7. The CDR3 protein is CASSTDRGTSYTF. The DNA of the CDR3 is TGTGCCAGCAGCACGGACAGGGGAACGAGCTACACCTTC.

The chain combines TRBV5-5 with TRBJ1-2; a weak D match, TRBD1 (6 bases). The germline V gene encodes CDR1 SGHKS and CDR2 YYEKEE (reference sequence). V was shortened by 1 base and J by 5 bases, with 15 bases between the two germline ends. This CDR3 comprises 15 residues. The CDR3 DNA reads TGTGCCAGCAGCTTGTCACAGGGTCAACAATATGGCTACACCTTC. Its translation is CASSLSQGQQYGYTF.

The rearrangement joins TRBV5-3 to TRBJ1-1; a possible D gene is TRBD1 (6 bases). TRBV5-3 is identified as an open reading frame with a role that is uncertain. V lost 3 bases to trimming and J lost 1 base, with 7 bases between them. The CDR3 consists of 13 residues. CDR3 in DNA: TGTGCCAGAAGCTGGGACAAGAACACTGAAGCTTTCTTT. Amino acids: CARSWDKNTEAFF.

The V gene is TRBV3-1 (or the pseudogene TRBV3-2), the J gene TRBJ1-4, with D possibly being TRBD1 (5 bases). CDR1 is LGHDT, CDR2 YNNKEL, per germline (reference sequence). V lost 1 base to trimming and J lost 3 bases, with 9 bases between them. The CDR3 covers 15 residues. CDR3 sequence reads: CASSQAVGANEKLFF. CDR3 in DNA: TGTGCCAGCAGCCAAGCAGTAGGGGCTAATGAAAAACTGTTTTTT.

The V and J genes are TRBV11-2 and TRBJ2-2; TRBD1 agrees at 9 bases. The length of the CDR3 is 19 residues. Looked up from germline, CDR1 is SGHAT and CDR2 is FQNNGV. After removal of 5 bases from V and 3 bases from J, the junction contained 16 bases not matched to a gene. CDR3 amino acids: CASSPPGQGVFLDTGELFF. CDR3 DNA sequence: TGTGCCAGCAGCCCTCCGGGACAGGGCGTATTTTTGGACACCGGGGAGCTGTTTTTT. The whole variable domain, filled in from reference TRBV11-2 and TRBJ2-2, reads EAGVAQSPRYKIIEKRQSVAFWCNPISGHATLYWYQQILGQGPKLLIQFQNNGVVDDSQLPKDRFSAERLKGVDSTLKIQPAKLEDSAVYLCASSPPGQGVFLDTGELFFGEGSRLTVL.

This clone was detected only a few times. The genes are TRBV18 and TRBJ1-2; TRBD1 aligns across 8 bases. The V gene's germline CDR1 is KGHSH and CDR2 LQKENI. This CDR3 has 15 amino acids. The V segment lost 6 bases and the J segment 4 bases; nucleotides outside the gene matches: 10. In nucleotides, the CDR3 is TGTGCCAGCTCCATTGGACAGGGAGAGAGCTATGGCTACACCTTC. Translation gives CASSIGQGESYGYTF.

Turning to this clone: The sample holds other DNA sequences that translate to the same CDR3. The chain employs TRBV5-1 and TRBJ2-3; a weak D match, TRBD2 (7 bases). Between the trimmed V and J ends, which lost 0 bases and 2 bases, there was a span of 10 bases. The CDR3 is 15 residues long. Per the germline V gene, CDR1 is SGHRS and CDR2 is YFSETQ. The CDR3 region has the DNA TGCGCCAGCAGCTTGGGTGGGGGGGCCACAGATACGCAGTATTTT. Translation gives CASSLGGGATDTQYF.

The genes are TRBV24-1 and TRBJ1-4; the D gene is possibly TRBD1 (5 bases). CDR1 is KGHDR and CDR2 is SFDVKD in the germline V gene. Deletions cut 9 bases from V and 0 bases from J, with 7 bases between. This CDR3 comprises 13 residues. CDR3 nucleotide sequence: TGTGCCACCCGGGGGGCAACTAATGAAAAACTGTTTTTT. It translates to CATRGATNEKLFF.

The rearrangement links TRBV3-1 (or the pseudogene TRBV3-2) to TRBJ2-1; TRBD2 aligns across 10 bases. The CDR3 length is 15 residues. Germline V lookup: CDR1 LGHDT, CDR2 YNNKEL (reference sequence). With 1 base clipped from V and 12 bases from J, the junction kept 9 bases outside the gene matches. CDR3 residues: CASSQVRSGGAGQFF. Here the CDR3 DNA reads TGTGCCAGCAGCCAAGTACGGAGCGGGGGGGCAGGGCAGTTCTTC.

The chain couples TRBV14 to TRBJ1-2; possible D gene TRBD1, 6 bases. V shed 2 bases and J shed 8 bases, with 15 bases lying between them. This CDR3 contains 14 residues. Germline CDR1 reads SGHDN; CDR2 reads FVKESK. The CDR3 DNA reads as TGTGCCAGCAGCCAACCCCTAGGGGGGGTCGGCTACACCTTC. This sequence encodes CASSQPLGGVGYTF.

The chain has TRBV3-1 (or the pseudogene TRBV3-2) and TRBJ1-2; 9 nucleotides align to TRBD1. V shed 4 bases and J 5 bases; nucleotides not matched to a gene: 14. Germline loops: CDR1 LGHDT, CDR2 YNNKEL (reference sequence). The CDR3 runs to 17 residues. The CDR3 reads CASSPVAGQGILYGYTF. The DNA for the CDR3 is TGTGCCAGCAGCCCCGTGGCGGGACAGGGAATTCTTTATGGCTACACCTTC.

The rearrangement links TRBV2 to TRBJ1-4, with D tentatively TRBD1 (5 bases). Germline CDR1 SNHLY, CDR2 FYNNEI. This CDR3 has 15 residues. The V end lost 3 bases, the J end lost 4 bases, and 12 bases lay between the germline ends. CDR3 bases: TGTGCCAGCAGTGACCCCCAGGGCAGTAATGAAAAACTGTTTTTT. It is translated as CASSDPQGSNEKLFF. The variable domain in full, completed from reference TRBV2 and TRBJ1-4, reads EPEVTQTPSHQVTQMGQEVILRCVPISNHLYFYWYRQILGQKVEFLVSFYNNEISEKSEIFDDQFSVERPDGSNFTLKIRSTKLEDSAMYFCASSDPQGSNEKLFFGSGTQLSVL.

This chain links TRBV10-3 with TRBJ2-3; D is possibly TRBD1 (7 bases). The CDR3 extends over 13 amino acids. V was trimmed by 6 bases and J by 6 bases, leaving 13 bases between them. CDR1 is ENHRY, CDR2 SYGVKD, per germline. CDR3 sequence (DNA): TGTGCCATCAGCGAGGAGGGGGCTGATACGCAGTATTTT. Amino acids: CAISEEGADTQYF.

The chain joins TRBV27 to TRBJ2-7; D may be TRBD2 (6 bases). Germline CDR1 and CDR2: MNHEY and SMNVEV (reference sequence). The CDR3 contains 15 residues. V was shortened by 6 bases and J by 0 bases, with 15 bases between the two germline ends. This CDR3 reads CASSLWGEGSYEQYF. The CDR3 DNA reads TGTGCCAGCAGCCTTTGGGGGGAAGGCTCCTACGAGCAGTACTTC.

This sequence joins TRBV5-5 and TRBJ2-7; TRBD1 aligns across 7 bases. The CDR3 totals 14 residues. Germline V gives CDR1 SGHKS, CDR2 YYEKEE (reference sequence). After removal of 0 bases from V and 4 bases from J, the junction contained 4 bases not matched to a gene. The CDR3 bases are TGTGCCAGCAGCTTGGCTGGCAGGGGGTACGAGCAGTACTTC. It encodes CASSLAGRGYEQYF.

This clone was counted once. V usage is TRBV5-1 and J usage is TRBJ1-1; D may be TRBD1 (6 bases). CDR3 length equals 15 residues. Trimming removed 4 bases from V and 4 bases from J, with 17 bases in between. Looked up from germline, CDR1 is SGHRS and CDR2 is YFSETQ. The CDR3 coding sequence is TGCGCCAGCAGCCCTAGGACAGACTCAAGCACTGAAGCTTTCTTT. Its protein is CASSPRTDSSTEAFF.

This chain uses TRBV27 with TRBJ2-3, with a possible D match to TRBD1 (7 bases). There are 17 residues in the CDR3. CDR1 and CDR2 (germline): MNHEY, SMNVEV (reference sequence). V dropped 4 bases and J dropped 6 bases, with 23 bases sitting between them. In DNA, the CDR3 is TGTGCCAGCAGTTCCCGGGGGACAGCCTTAGGAGGGGATACGCAGTATTTT. It codes for CASSSRGTALGGDTQYF.

This clone was seen once. The chain joins TRBV25-1 to TRBJ1-2; D uncertain. Trimming cost V 4 bases and J 5 bases, with 17 bases left between them. The germline V gene has CDR1 MGHDK and CDR2 SYGVNS. The CDR3 is 15 residues long. CDR3 nucleotides: TGTGCCAGCAGTGGATCACTGAGGGCTGAGTATGGCTACACCTTC. This translates into CASSGSLRAEYGYTF.

V and J are TRBV2 and TRBJ2-7; 10 positions match TRBD1. V trimming: 6 bases; J trimming: 2 bases; junction bases outside the gene matches: 1. This CDR3 is built from 13 residues. Germline V gene data show CDR1 as SNHLY and CDR2 as FYNNEI. CDR3 sequence: CASRGTGAYEQYF. The CDR3 DNA follows: TGTGCCAGCAGAGGGACAGGGGCCTACGAGCAGTACTTC.

This clone was detected only once. The V gene is TRBV2, the J gene TRBJ1-4, with D tentatively TRBD1 (5 bases). Trimming took off 5 bases at V and 10 bases at J, with 11 bases between the two ends. CDR3 length: 12 residues. In germline, CDR1 is SNHLY, CDR2 FYNNEI. The CDR3 DNA is TGTGCCAGCAGTCCCAGGGAGGGAAAACTGTTTTTT. Translation: CASSPREGKLFF.

This clone was seen more than once but under ten times. The chain uses TRBV30 and TRBJ1-1; TRBD1 matches at 7 bases. The junction had 14 bases not matched to a gene; V was cut back by 8 bases and J by 5 bases. CDR1 and CDR2 (germline): GTSNPN, SVGIG (reference sequence). The CDR3 runs 14 residues. The CDR3 DNA follows: TGTGCCACCCAGGGGCGGCAGGGGGGAACTGAAGCTTTCTTT. It yields the protein CATQGRQGGTEAFF.

The chain recombines TRBV27 with TRBJ1-4, with TRBD1 matching over 7 bases. There are 15 residues in the CDR3. Looked up from germline, CDR1 is MNHEY and CDR2 is SMNVEV (reference sequence). V dropped 2 bases and J dropped 6; count of bases not matched to a gene: 6. DNA for the CDR3: TGTGCCAGCAGTTTAAGTTGGGGACAGTATGAAAAACTGTTTTTT. Translated: CASSLSWGQYEKLFF.

The rearrangement links TRBV12-3 or TRBV12-4 to TRBJ1-1; possibly TRBD1 for D (5 bases). This CDR3 spans 12 amino acids. V was trimmed by 2 bases and J by 7 bases, leaving 8 bases between them. Here the CDR3 reads CASSLSGGEAFF. The CDR3 DNA follows: TGTGCCAGCAGTTTATCGGGGGGTGAAGCTTTCTTT.

This clone was seen a single time. CDR3 in amino acids: CASSHNTGVSYSPLHF. The CDR3 nucleotides read TGTGCCAGCAGCCATAACACAGGGGTTTCTTATTCACCCCTCCACTTT. The chain employs TRBV7-8 and TRBJ1-6, with 7 bases fitting TRBD1. CDR3 length: 16 amino acids. After removal of 5 bases from V and 8 bases from J, the junction contained 12 bases not matched to a gene. CDR1 is SGHVS and CDR2 is FQNEAQ in the germline V gene. Looking up the rest from reference TRBV7-8 and TRBJ1-6 gives the full variable domain: GAGVSQSPRYKVAKRGQDVALRCDPISGHVSLFWYQQALGQGPEFLTYFQNEAQLDKSGLPSDRFFAERPEGSVSTLKIQRTQQEDSAVYLCASSHNTGVSYSPLHFGNGTRLTVT.